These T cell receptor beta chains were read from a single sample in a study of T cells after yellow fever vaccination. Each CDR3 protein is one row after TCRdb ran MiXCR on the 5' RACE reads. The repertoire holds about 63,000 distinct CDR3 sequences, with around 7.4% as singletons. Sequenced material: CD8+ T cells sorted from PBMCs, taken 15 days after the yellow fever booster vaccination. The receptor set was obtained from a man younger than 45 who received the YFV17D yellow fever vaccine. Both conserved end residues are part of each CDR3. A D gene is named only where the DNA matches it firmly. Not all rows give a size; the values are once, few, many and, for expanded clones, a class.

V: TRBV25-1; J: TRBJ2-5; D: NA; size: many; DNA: TGTGCCAGCAGTGCGGAAGAGACCCAGTACTTC; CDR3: CASSAEETQYF
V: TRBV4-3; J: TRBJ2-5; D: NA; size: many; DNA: TGCGCCAGCAGCCACAAAACCCAGCGTGGATTACAAGAGACCCAGTACTTC; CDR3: CASSHKTQRGLQETQYF
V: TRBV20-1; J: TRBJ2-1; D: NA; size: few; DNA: TGCAGTTTCATCTATGGGGAGTTGGCCTACAATGAGCAGTTCTTC; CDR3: CSFIYGELAYNEQFF
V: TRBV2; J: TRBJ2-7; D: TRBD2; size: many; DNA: TGTGCCAGCAGTCAGGGACTAGCGGGAACTAACGAGCAGTACTTC; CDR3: CASSQGLAGTNEQYF
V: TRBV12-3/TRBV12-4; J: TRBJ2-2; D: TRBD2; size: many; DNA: TGTGCCAGCAGGCGACTAGCGGGAGTGATCACCGGGGAGCTGTTTTTT; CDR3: CASRRLAGVITGELFF
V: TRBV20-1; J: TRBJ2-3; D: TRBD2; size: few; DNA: TGCAGTGCTAGACACCCGGGACTAGCGGGAGGTACCACAGATACGCAGTATTTT; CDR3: CSARHPGLAGGTTDTQYF
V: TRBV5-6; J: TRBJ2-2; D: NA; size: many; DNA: TGTGCCAGCAGCTCCGGTGGGCCTCCCCGGTATAGGGAGCTGTTTTTT; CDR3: CASSSGGPPRYRELFF
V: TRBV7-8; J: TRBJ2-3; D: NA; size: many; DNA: TGTGCCAGCAGCTTAGATGGGGCTAGCACAGATACGCAGTATTTT; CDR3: CASSLDGASTDTQYF
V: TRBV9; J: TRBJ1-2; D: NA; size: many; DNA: TGTGCCAGCAGCGCGGGGACCCCTACATATGGCTACACCTTC; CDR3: CASSAGTPTYGYTF
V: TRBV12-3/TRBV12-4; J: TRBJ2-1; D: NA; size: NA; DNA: TGTGCCAGCAGTTTAGGTGCTAGCGACAATGAGCAGTTCTTC; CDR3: CASSLGASDNEQFF
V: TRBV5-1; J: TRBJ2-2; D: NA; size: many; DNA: TGCGCCAGCAGCGGCCGGGGAGAAGTCACCGGGGAGCTGTTTTTT; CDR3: CASSGRGEVTGELFF
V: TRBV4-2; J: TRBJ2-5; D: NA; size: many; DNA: TGTGCCAGCAGCCAAGAAAGCGAACAAGAGACCCAGTACTTC; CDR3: CASSQESEQETQYF